The following is a T cell receptor (beta chain) sequence with its context. The antigen remains undetermined. CDR1 PRHDT and CDR2 FYEKMQ come from the germline V gene (reference sequence). The CDR3 has 17 residues. Trimming took 6 bases from V and 2 from J, leaving 21 bases between them. The data were taken from a study of T-cell memory formation after mild COVID-19. About the study: Clusters were largely donor specific. Whole-study results and caveats: Contracting CD8+ clones were enriched in EMRA, CD4+ mainly in CM and EM. Later expanders leaned toward CD4+, whereas clones contracting from day 15 to 85 were balanced CD4/CD8.

TCRdb reprocessed the 5' RACE reads via MiXCR and lists one record per CDR3 protein. The sample records 80,000 to 130,000 distinct CDR3 sequences, over 8.5% being singletons. The sequence came from a man aged 18 to 30 who had mild COVID-19 (a few samples of this study predate the infection). Cell type and time point are not known. The chain recombines TRBV13 with TRBJ2-3; D is perhaps TRBD1 or TRBD2 (5 bases each). Material: PBMCs or a T cell subset sorted from them (not recorded which). CDR3 nucleotides: TGTGCCAGCAGGCTTGAGGGGACCACCCTTCCCACAGATACGCAGTATTTT. Translated, it gives CASRLEGTTLPTDTQYF.